One and the same sample provided the 30 T cell receptor beta chains below, sequenced in a study of spatial heterogeneity in lung cancer. Regarding time point: sample taken at primary tumor resection. In TCRdb, the 5' RACE reads were re-called with MiXCR into one record per CDR3 protein. The sample lists over 50,000 distinct CDR3 sequences, roughly 6.6% occurring once. Here the sequenced sample was PBMCs, taken at surgery. Every receptor here comes from a female donor with early-stage non-small cell lung cancer.

The V and J genes are TRBV2 and TRBJ2-7; 9 nucleotides match TRBD1. Germline CDR1 and CDR2: SNHLY and FYNNEI. This CDR3 is built from 14 residues. Trimming at V came to 8 bases and at J to 6 bases, leaving 11 bases not matched to a gene. The CDR3 DNA reads as TGTGCCAGCGATGCAAGGACAGGGGCATCCGAGCAGTACTTC. This translates into CASDARTGASEQYF.

J is TRBJ2-1 and V is TRBV6-2 or TRBV6-3; D gene ambiguous. The germline V and J ends were trimmed by 0 bases and 6 bases, with 3 bases remaining between them. Germline V gene lookup returns CDR1 MNHEY and CDR2 SVGEGT. The CDR3 runs to 12 residues. CDR3 nucleotides: TGTGCCAGCAGTTACTCATTCAATGAGCAGTTCTTC. This sequence encodes CASSYSFNEQFF.

The chain carries TRBV4-1 and TRBJ1-5; a possible D gene is TRBD1 (6 bases). The CDR3 runs to 17 residues. CDR1 is MGHRA and CDR2 is YSYEKL in the germline V gene. V was pared by 0 bases and J by 3 bases, with 15 bases between. CDR3 in amino acids: CASSQDSPQGNNQPQHF. The CDR3 DNA reads as TGCGCCAGCAGCCAAGATTCCCCACAGGGCAACAATCAGCCCCAGCATTTT.

The table lists this clonotype with many counts. The chain is built from TRBV6-6 and TRBJ2-7; D may match TRBD1 or TRBD2 (5 bases each). CDR3 length: 13 amino acids. Trimming stripped 4 bases from V and 5 bases from J, with 12 bases between. Germline lookup yields CDR1 MNHNY and CDR2 SVGAGI (reference sequence). For the CDR3, the DNA is TGTGCCAGCAGTTTAGAGGGGTCCCACGAGCAGTACGTC. It encodes CASSLEGSHEQYV.

This clonotype showed up just a few times. The chain uses TRBV6-5 and TRBJ1-6, with unresolved D. The ends were cut back, 4 bases at V and 0 bases at J, with 10 bases in the middle. The CDR3 runs 16 residues. Germline CDR1 MNHEY, CDR2 SVGAGI. In nucleotides, the CDR3 is TGTGCCAGCAGTTCTCCGGATAGCTCCTATAATTCACCCCTCCACTTT. This sequence encodes CASSSPDSSYNSPLHF.

This clonotype appeared a few times. The V and J genes are TRBV10-3 and TRBJ2-7, with 11 positions matching TRBD2. J lost 2 bases, V lost 7 bases, and 1 base had no gene match. The CDR3 totals 13 residues. Germline loops: CDR1 ENHRY, CDR2 SYGVKD. CDR3: CAIKLAGAYEQYF. The CDR3, as DNA: TGTGCCATCAAACTAGCGGGAGCCTACGAGCAGTACTTC.

CDR3 sequence reads: CASSEQGKGSVYGYTF. The CDR3 region has the DNA TGCGCCAGCAGTGAACAGGGAAAAGGGTCTGTCTATGGCTACACCTTC. V gene TRBV10-2 combines with J gene TRBJ1-2, with D possibly TRBD1 on 6 matching bases. V gave up 3 bases and J gave up 4 bases, with 18 bases separating them. This CDR3 has 16 residues. Germline loops: CDR1 WSHSY, CDR2 SAAADI.

This clonotype was recorded many times. V usage is TRBV6-2 or TRBV6-3 and J usage is TRBJ2-7; 10 nucleotides match TRBD2. The CDR3 has 16 residues. Per germline, CDR1 MNHEY and CDR2 SVGEGT. V dropped 2 bases and J dropped 1; count of bases not matched to a gene: 5. The CDR3 DNA is TGTGCCAGCAGTTACCCTAGCGGGAGTCTATCCTACGAGCAGTACTTC. Residues: CASSYPSGSLSYEQYF.

The V gene is TRBV9, the J gene TRBJ1-2; TRBD1 agrees at 7 bases. The V and J ends lost 3 bases and 4 bases, in that order; junction bases with no gene match: 9. Per the germline V gene, CDR1 is SGDLS and CDR2 is YYNGEE. This CDR3 comprises 15 residues. CDR3 in amino acids: CASSATGALGYGYTF. CDR3 sequence (DNA): TGTGCCAGCAGCGCCACAGGGGCACTCGGCTATGGCTACACCTTC.

This clonotype was seen repeatedly, ten times or more. V and J are TRBV28 and TRBJ1-2; tentatively, D is TRBD1 (5 bases). The CDR3 covers 11 residues. The ends were cut back, 5 bases at V and 5 bases at J, with 6 bases in the middle. Germline V gives CDR1 MDHEN, CDR2 SYDVKM. CDR3 amino acids: CASSRTYGYTF. CDR3 coding DNA: TGTGCCAGCAGTAGGACATATGGCTACACCTTC.

This clonotype has at least ten counts. V usage is TRBV27 and J usage is TRBJ2-5; 7 nucleotides agree with TRBD2. The V and J ends lost 1 base and 5 bases, in that order; junction bases with no gene match: 10. This CDR3 has 16 amino acids. The germline gives CDR1 MNHEY, CDR2 SMNVEV (reference sequence). The CDR3 loop is CASSLLAGVGSETQYF. The CDR3 coding sequence is TGTGCCAGCAGTTTATTGGCGGGAGTCGGGTCTGAGACCCAGTACTTC.

This clonotype was detected ten times or more. The chain combines TRBV29-1 with TRBJ1-1, with 8 positions matching TRBD1. Per germline, CDR1 SQVTM and CDR2 ANQGSEA. Trimming took 7 bases from V and 3 from J; bases not matched to a gene: 13. CDR3 length: 15 residues. CDR3 nucleotide sequence: TGCAGCGCTACAGGGGGGGATCGTATTGACACTGAAGCTTTCTTT. This codes for CSATGGDRIDTEAFF.

This clonotype showed up many times. The rearrangement links TRBV6-2 or TRBV6-3 to TRBJ2-4; D possibly corresponds to TRBD1 (8 bases). Germline CDR1 and CDR2: MNHEY and SVGEGT. The CDR3 loop spans 17 amino acids. Trimming stripped 6 bases from V and 0 bases from J, with 18 bases between. The CDR3 nucleotides are TGTGCCAGCAGCCCCCGACAGGGGAGGGAAGCCAAAAACATTCAGTACTTC. Its translation is CASSPRQGREAKNIQYF.

In its sample, this clonotype was seen many times. One junction end disagrees with the germline gene, perhaps due to a read error. The chain links TRBV6-6 to TRBJ2-2; no reliable D call. The CDR3 is made up of 11 amino acids. Germline V gene lookup returns CDR1 MNHNY and CDR2 SVGAGI (reference sequence). CDR3 loop: CASSSTRELFF. In DNA form, the CDR3 reads TGTGCCAGCAGCAGCACCCGGGAGCTGTTTTTT.

This clonotype showed up many times. The rearrangement uses TRBV28 and TRBJ2-3; D remains ambiguous. The CDR3 is 14 amino acids. The germline V gene has CDR1 MDHEN and CDR2 SYDVKM. V dropped 8 bases and J dropped 7 bases, with 19 bases sitting between them. CDR3: CASRLGSSQNTQYF. The CDR3 region has the DNA TGTGCCAGCCGCTTAGGATCCTCACAGAATACGCAGTATTTT.

This clonotype is labeled medium-sized. The chain joins TRBV3-1 to TRBJ2-7; perhaps D is TRBD1 or TRBD2 (7 bases each). Trimming removed 1 base at V and 7 bases at J, with 11 bases between. The CDR3 length is 13 residues. Germline loops: CDR1 LGHDT, CDR2 YNNKEL (reference sequence). In nucleotides, the CDR3 is TGTGCCAGCAGCCAAGTCAGGGGGGGAGAGCAGTACGTC. It yields the protein CASSQVRGGEQYV.

Concerning this clonotype itself: Compared with germline, one end of the junction differs, possibly owing to a read error. The chain has TRBV4-1 and TRBJ1-1, with D tentatively TRBD1 (5 bases). The germline V gene has CDR1 MGHRA and CDR2 YSYEKL. The CDR3 has 14 amino acids. The CDR3, as DNA: TGCGCCAGCAGCCAAAAGACAGTGAACGCTGAAGCTTTCTTT. Translation: CASSQKTVNAEAFF.

Ten or more counts support this clonotype. J is TRBJ2-1 and V is TRBV7-6, with D possibly TRBD1 on 6 matching bases. V lost 8 bases, J lost 6 bases, and 17 bases lay in between. The CDR3 loop spans 14 amino acids. Germline CDR1 and CDR2: SGHVS and FNYEAQ. This CDR3 is CASSRVQGGNEQFF. The CDR3 region has the DNA TGTGCCAGCTCAAGGGTACAGGGCGGCAATGAGCAGTTCTTC. Full variable domain (missing parts from reference TRBV7-6 and TRBJ2-1): GAGVSQSPRYKVTKRGQDVALRCDPISGHVSLYWYRQALGQGPEFLTYFNYEAQQDKSGLPNDRFSAERPEGSISTLTIQRTEQRDSAMYRCASSRVQGGNEQFFGPGTRLTVL.

In this sample, this clonotype turned up many times. The DNA of the CDR3 is TGTGCCAGCAGTCCCCGAGCAGGGGGAGATACGCAGTATTTT. Amino acids: CASSPRAGGDTQYF. The genes are TRBV27 and TRBJ2-3, with 7 bases fitting TRBD1. The CDR3 runs 14 residues. After removal of 5 bases from V and 5 bases from J, the junction contained 7 bases not matched to a gene. Looked up from germline, CDR1 is MNHEY and CDR2 is SMNVEV (reference sequence).

In its sample, this clonotype was seen many times. This rearrangement joins TRBV20-1 to TRBJ1-5, with D possibly matching TRBD1 (6 bases). CDR1 and CDR2 from the germline V gene are DFQATT and SNEGSKA (reference sequence). Trimming took 1 base from V and 5 from J, leaving 9 bases between them. There are 13 residues in the CDR3. The CDR3 DNA is TGCAGTGCTAGAGGGGGGGCCCATCAGCCCCAGCATTTT. Protein: CSARGGAHQPQHF.

The sample holds a few counts of this clonotype. The chain couples TRBV18 to TRBJ2-7; 7 bases line up with TRBD1. The germline CDR1 and CDR2 sequences are KGHSH and LQKENI. The trim removed 6 bases at V and 6 bases at J, leaving 8 bases unmatched. This CDR3 is built from 13 residues. CDR3 in amino acids: CASSNGTAAEQYV. In DNA form, the CDR3 reads TGTGCCAGCTCGAATGGGACAGCGGCCGAGCAGTACGTC.

There are many counts of this clonotype. The chain is built from TRBV28 and TRBJ2-7; TRBD2 matches 9 bases. The V segment lost 2 bases and the J segment 3 bases; nucleotides outside the gene matches: 5. The CDR3 has 15 residues. The germline V gene has CDR1 MDHEN and CDR2 SYDVKM. This CDR3 reads CASSLRLAGFYEQYF. DNA for the CDR3: TGTGCCAGCAGTTTAAGGCTAGCGGGATTCTACGAGCAGTACTTC.

DNA for the CDR3: TGTGCCAGCAGAGGGGACAGCCGGAATGAAAAACTGTTTTTT. Its translation: CASRGDSRNEKLFF. The chain carries TRBV18 and TRBJ1-4; TRBD1 matches at 7 bases. Germline V gene sequence: CDR1 KGHSH, CDR2 LQKENI. V shed 8 bases, J shed 5 bases, and the junction held 8 bases outside the gene matches. The CDR3 covers 14 residues.

This clonotype was seen at least ten times. The chain is built from TRBV7-3 and TRBJ2-5; D is possibly TRBD1 or TRBD2 (5 bases each). Germline V gene sequence: CDR1 SGHTA, CDR2 FQGTGA. Between the trimmed V and J ends, which lost 8 bases and 5 bases, there was a span of 15 bases. The CDR3 runs 13 residues. The CDR3 protein is CASSTRGRETQYF. In nucleotides, the CDR3 is TGTGCCAGCTCTACTAGGGGTAGGGAGACCCAGTACTTC. Based on the CDR3 plus reference TRBV7-3 and TRBJ2-5, the full variable domain is GAGVSQTPSNKVTEKGKYVELRCDPISGHTALYWYRQSLGQGPEFLIYFQGTGAADDSGLPNDRFFAVRPEGSVSTLKIQRTERGDSAVYLCASSTRGRETQYFGPGTRLLVL.

This CDR3 reads CATSRAGRNSPLHF. The DNA of the CDR3 is TGTGCCACCAGCAGAGCTGGGAGGAACTCACCCCTCCACTTT. The chain couples TRBV15 to TRBJ1-6; unclear D gene. The CDR3 length is 14 residues. Between the trimmed V and J ends, which lost 1 base and 10 bases, there was a span of 11 bases. The germline gives CDR1 LNHNV, CDR2 YYDKDF (reference sequence).

This clonotype was detected only a few times. This chain joins TRBV6-2 or TRBV6-3 and TRBJ1-5, with D maybe TRBD1 (6 bases). Germline loops: CDR1 MNHEY, CDR2 SVGEGT. V was pared by 6 bases and J by 4 bases, with 16 bases between. The CDR3 runs to 15 residues. Written as DNA, the CDR3 is TGTGCCAGCAGACCCGCAGGGAGGGGGAATCAGCCCCAGCATTTT. It is translated as CASRPAGRGNQPQHF.

This clonotype turned up a few times. V is TRBV29-1 and J is TRBJ2-1; D is possibly TRBD2 (6 bases). This CDR3 comprises 15 residues. Germline assignment: CDR1 SQVTM and CDR2 ANQGSEA. Trimming took off 3 bases at V and 2 bases at J, with 14 bases between the two ends. CDR3 in amino acids: CSVEPISGTYNEQFF. Here the CDR3 DNA reads TGCAGCGTTGAGCCGATTAGCGGAACCTACAATGAGCAGTTCTTC.

This clonotype was seen more than once but under ten times. The chain links TRBV30 to TRBJ1-5, with D possibly TRBD1 on 5 matching bases. Germline CDR1 reads GTSNPN; CDR2 reads SVGIG (reference sequence). The CDR3 has 15 residues. V gave up 3 bases and J gave up 3 bases, with 15 bases separating them. The CDR3 DNA follows: TGTGCCTGGAGCTTCGGGGCAGGGAACAATCAGCCCCAGCATTTT. Encoded protein: CAWSFGAGNNQPQHF.

This clonotype was seen at least ten times. V usage is TRBV10-3 and J usage is TRBJ2-5, with 13 bases fitting TRBD2. J gave up 3 bases and V 4 bases, and 2 bases lay outside the gene matches. Looked up from germline, CDR1 is ENHRY and CDR2 is SYGVKD. CDR3 length: 15 residues. CDR3 protein: CAISAGLAGEETQYF. The CDR3 DNA is TGTGCCATCAGTGCAGGACTAGCGGGAGAAGAGACCCAGTACTTC.

This clonotype was observed a few times. The chain employs TRBV7-9 and TRBJ2-7, with 7 positions matching TRBD1. V dropped 7 bases and J dropped 2; count of bases not matched to a gene: 8. The CDR3 sequence is 14 residues long. Germline V lookup: CDR1 SEHNR, CDR2 FQNEAQ (reference sequence). The CDR3 is CASTRDRAPYEQYF. The CDR3 coding sequence is TGTGCCAGCACCCGAGACAGGGCTCCCTACGAGCAGTACTTC. Filled out from reference TRBV7-9 and TRBJ2-7, the complete variable domain reads DTGVSQNPRHKITKRGQNVTFRCDPISEHNRLYWYRQTLGQGPEFLTYFQNEAQLEKSRLLSDRFSAERPKGSFSTLEIQRTEQGDSAMYLCASTRDRAPYEQYFGPGTRLTVT.